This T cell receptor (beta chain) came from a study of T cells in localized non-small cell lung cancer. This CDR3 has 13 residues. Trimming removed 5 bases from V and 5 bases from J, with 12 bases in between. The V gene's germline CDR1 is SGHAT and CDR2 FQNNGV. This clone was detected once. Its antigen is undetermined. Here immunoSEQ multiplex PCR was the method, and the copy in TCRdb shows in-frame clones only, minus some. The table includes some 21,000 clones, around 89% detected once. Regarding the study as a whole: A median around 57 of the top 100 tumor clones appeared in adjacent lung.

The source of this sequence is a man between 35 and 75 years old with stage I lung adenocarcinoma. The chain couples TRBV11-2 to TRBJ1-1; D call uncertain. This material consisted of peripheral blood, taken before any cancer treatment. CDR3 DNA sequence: TGTGCCAGCAGCCCAGAGGCGCGAACTGAAGCTTTCTTT. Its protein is CASSPEARTEAFF.